The sequence of this TCR beta chain was determined in a study of T cell responses to AZD1222 COVID-19 vaccine. This table comes from immunoSEQ multiplex PCR, and its TCRdb copy is limited to in-frame clones, with some not included. Of approximately 170,000 clones in the sample, about 86% were seen once. CDR3 length: 14 amino acids. Per germline, CDR1 MGHRA and CDR2 YSYEKL. Between the trimmed V and J ends, which lost 0 bases and 0 bases, there was a span of 3 bases. The chain has TRBV4-1 and TRBJ1-5; D unresolved. The sequencing here drew on peripheral blood, taken 28 days after the second AZD1222 dose. This TCR came from an adult who received the AZD1222 COVID-19 vaccine. The CDR3 nucleotides are TGCGCCAGCAGCCAAGATGATAGCAATCAGCCCCAGCATTTT. Its translation: CASSQDDSNQPQHF.